This T cell receptor beta chain emerged from a study of shared clonotypes between healthy human individuals. In the authors' methods: ImmunoSEQ yielded junction-only sequences lacking quality scores, so filtering differed. TCRdb keeps only in-frame clones here, not all; method: immunoSEQ multiplex PCR. That table is the source of V, J and clone size, and D and trimming were worked out from the DNA. This repertoire shows around 2.1 million clones, approximately 94% found once; its top ten account for over 1.5%. CD45RO-negative CD8 cells positively selected for CCR7 made up the naive population, which excluded terminally differentiated effector memory CD45RA+ cells. Study-wide findings and caveats: Clonotype sharing across a few donors was observed for 4% to 5.5% of naive CD4 clonotypes.

About this clone itself: Its antigen is still unknown.

V was clipped by 5 bases and J by 1 base, with 11 bases between them. The CDR3 loop spans 14 amino acids. The germline V gene encodes CDR1 PRHDT and CDR2 FYEKMQ (reference sequence). The sequencing sample was made of naive CD8+ T cells from PBMCs. This receptor was taken from a man aged 18 to 29 in good health. Some clones in this sample may be carry-over from other donors' samples. V and J are TRBV13 and TRBJ1-1; D is possibly TRBD1 (6 bases). The DNA of the CDR3 is TGTGCCAGCAGCAATTTGGACAGGAACACTGAAGCTTTCTTT. It is translated as CASSNLDRNTEAFF.